This is a list of T cell receptor beta chains from one sample in a study of shared clonotypes between healthy human individuals. The protocol was immunoSEQ multiplex PCR, while the TCRdb copy is restricted to in-frame clones and leaves out a portion. The sample records some 2.3 million clones, more than 85% being singletons. Input material: naive CD4+ T cells from PBMCs. The origin of the receptors is a man aged 18 to 29 in good health. Some clones in this sample may be carry-over from other donors' samples. Both conserved end residues are part of each CDR3. D genes are given only for firm matches. Expanded clones are given a class, and other clones once, few, many or no size at all.

-	TRBV19	13	TRBJ2-3	-	TGTGCCAGTAGGGCCGACAGCGCGGATACGCAGTATTTT	CASRADSADTQYF
-	TRBV11-2	13	TRBJ1-1	-	TGTGCCAGCCAAGGAGGGGGGTATACTGAAGCTTTCTTT	CASQGGGYTEAFF
TRBD1	TRBV7-2	15	TRBJ2-2	once	TGTGCCAGCAGCTTAGTACAGGGGGCGCGGGGGGAGCTGTTTTTT	CASSLVQGARGELFF
-	TRBV30	14	TRBJ2-7	-	TGTGCCTGGAGTGAGACGGGGCCAACCTACGAGCAGTACTTC	CAWSETGPTYEQYF
TRBD2	TRBV5-4	16	TRBJ2-7	-	TGTGCCAGCAGCTTGAGAGCGGGAGGAGGTCTATACGAGCAGTACTTC	CASSLRAGGGLYEQYF
-	TRBV27	14	TRBJ2-7	-	TGTGCCAGCAAGTTGATAAGCGCCTCCTACGAGCAGTACTTC	CASKLISASYEQYF
TRBD1	TRBV29-1	13	TRBJ1-5	-	TGCAGCGCGATCGACAGGGACAATCAGCCCCAGCATTTT	CSAIDRDNQPQHF
TRBD2	TRBV2	11	TRBJ2-1	-	TGTGCCAGCAGAGGGAGGGATGAGCAGTTCTTC	CASRGRDEQFF
TRBD1	TRBV29-1	12	TRBJ2-7	once	TGCAGCGTGGCCGGGACAGGACGCGAGCAGTACTTC	CSVAGTGREQYF
TRBD2	TRBV10-3	15	TRBJ2-1	once	TGTGCCATCAAGGAGGGAGGGATCTCCTACAATGAGCAGTTCTTC	CAIKEGGISYNEQFF
-	TRBV9	14	TRBJ2-1	-	TGTGCCAGCAGCGTTTACAGTTCGGTTAATGAGCAGTTCTTC	CASSVYSSVNEQFF
TRBD2	TRBV29-1	16	TRBJ2-3	-	TGCAGCGTTGTACTAGCGGGAGGGACCAGCACAGATACGCAGTATTTT	CSVVLAGGTSTDTQYF
-	TRBV7-9	15	TRBJ1-3	-	TGTGCCAGCAGCTTAGGAGAGGGGCTTGGAAACACCATATATTTT	CASSLGEGLGNTIYF
TRBD2	TRBV5-1	16	TRBJ2-7	-	TGCGCCAGCAGCTTGGGATCTAGCGGGGCTTACTACGAGCAGTACTTC	CASSLGSSGAYYEQYF
-	TRBV14	18	TRBJ1-3	-	TGTGCCAGCAGCCAAGATCTCCGAACTGATTTCTCTGGAAACACCATATATTTT	CASSQDLRTDFSGNTIYF
TRBD2	TRBV7-3	14	TRBJ2-1	-	TGTGCCAGCTCCGCCGGGGGGGCCTACAATGAGCAGTTCTTC	CASSAGGAYNEQFF
TRBD2	TRBV4-2	17	TRBJ2-1	once	TGTGCCAGCAGCCAAGATCTCGGCGGGAGCTCCTACAATGAGCAGTTCTTC	CASSQDLGGSSYNEQFF
TRBD2	TRBV4-3	15	TRBJ2-2	-	TGCGCCAGCAGCTTGACTAGCGGGAGGACCGGGGAGCTGTTTTTT	CASSLTSGRTGELFF
-	TRBV25-1	15	TRBJ2-5	-	TGTGCCAGCAGTGACCCCGGGACGGACCAAGAGACCCAGTACTTC	CASSDPGTDQETQYF
TRBD1	TRBV19	14	TRBJ1-5	-	TGTGCCAGTAGACCGGGACAGATGAATCAGCCCCAGCATTTT	CASRPGQMNQPQHF
-	TRBV5-1	14	TRBJ1-5	-	TGCGCCAGCAGCTTGGATTCTGGGAATCAGCCCCAGCATTTT	CASSLDSGNQPQHF
-	TRBV19	15	TRBJ1-3	-	TGTGCCAGTAGTCCCCACGAGGCAGGCGGAAACACCATATATTTT	CASSPHEAGGNTIYF
TRBD2	TRBV5-1	18	TRBJ2-2	-	TGCGCCAGCAGCTCGACTAGCGGGAGGACCCTTAACACCGGGGAGCTGTTTTTT	CASSSTSGRTLNTGELFF
-	TRBV15	13	TRBJ1-3	-	TGTGCCACCAGCAGGGCAGGGATGTACACCATATATTTT	CATSRAGMYTIYF
-	TRBV30	15	TRBJ2-1	-	TGTGCCTGGAGTCACCGGTTACTTTCCTACAATGAGCAGTTCTTC	CAWSHRLLSYNEQFF
TRBD1	TRBV4-2	18	TRBJ2-4	-	TGTGCCAGCAGCCAAGCAAGTCTGGGGCAGGGGGACAAAAACATTCAGTACTTC	CASSQASLGQGDKNIQYF
TRBD2	TRBV7-2	15	TRBJ2-3	-	TGTGCCAGCAGCCTAGCGGGACCCACTCGGGATACGCAGTATTTT	CASSLAGPTRDTQYF
TRBD1	TRBV5-1	15	TRBJ1-2	-	TGCGCCAGCAGCTCCTCCGGGACAGCTAACTATGGCTACACCTTC	CASSSSGTANYGYTF
TRBD1	TRBV5-1	17	TRBJ2-3	-	TGCGCCAGCAGCTCAGTTGCGCAGGGGGCAGGCACAGATACGCAGTATTTT	CASSSVAQGAGTDTQYF
-	TRBV25-1	12	TRBJ1-5	-	TGTGCCAGCAGTGAATGGGATCAGCCCCAGCATTTT	CASSEWDQPQHF
-	TRBV13	16	TRBJ2-5	-	TGTGCCAGCAGCATCTTGGGACCTCGTGGCCAAGAGACCCAGTACTTC	CASSILGPRGQETQYF
-	TRBV29-1	13	TRBJ2-2	-	TGCAGCGGGAGGGGACAGTCCACCGGGGAGCTGTTTTTT	CSGRGQSTGELFF
TRBD1	TRBV5-4	15	TRBJ2-2	-	TGTGCCAGCAGCTGGGACAGGATTAACACCGGGGAGCTGTTTTTT	CASSWDRINTGELFF
-	TRBV10-3	16	TRBJ1-1	few	TGTGCCATCAGTGAGAGTAGGGCCGGTATGAACACTGAAGCTTTCTTT	CAISESRAGMNTEAFF
-	TRBV6-5	14	TRBJ1-2	-	TGTGCCAGCAGTTACTCAGCAGGGTCAGAGGGCTACACCTTC	CASSYSAGSEGYTF
-	TRBV30	13	TRBJ1-2	few	TGTGCCCACGGGGCCCTGGGCAACTATGGCTACACCTTC	CAHGALGNYGYTF
-	TRBV28	11	TRBJ2-5	-	TGTGCCAGCACCAATGAAGAGACCCAGTACTTC	CASTNEETQYF
TRBD1	TRBV19	17	TRBJ1-5	-	TGTGCCAGTAGTATTCGCGGGGCAGGGGGGACCAATCAGCCCCAGCATTTT	CASSIRGAGGTNQPQHF
-	TRBV30	12	TRBJ2-5	once	TGTGCCTGGAGTCATCTACGGGAGACCCAGTACTTC	CAWSHLRETQYF
TRBD1	TRBV29-1	15	TRBJ2-4	-	TGCAGCGTTGAAGGGGACAGGGGGTCCAAAAACATTCAGTACTTC	CSVEGDRGSKNIQYF
-	TRBV4-3	15	TRBJ2-3	-	TGCGCCAGCAGCCTCCGAACTACTCGGACAGATACGCAGTATTTT	CASSLRTTRTDTQYF
TRBD1	TRBV11-2	13	TRBJ2-7	-	TGTCTCCCGGGACAGGGGAACTCCTACGAGCAGTACTTC	CLPGQGNSYEQYF
-	TRBV5-4	16	TRBJ2-7	-	TGTGCCAGCAGCTTGGAGGTCAGGTCCAGCTCCTACGAGCAGTACTTC	CASSLEVRSSSYEQYF
-	TRBV5-1	16	TRBJ2-6	-	TGCGCCAGCAGCTTGGGACTAGGATCTGGGGCCAACGTCCTGACTTTC	CASSLGLGSGANVLTF
-	TRBV9	14	TRBJ1-2	-	TGTGCCAGCAGCCCTCAGCGGACTAACTATGGCTACACCTTC	CASSPQRTNYGYTF
-	TRBV7-2	14	TRBJ2-3	-	TGTGCCAGCAGCCCTTCGCGGGTCGCGGATACGCAGTATTTT	CASSPSRVADTQYF
TRBD1	TRBV6-5	14	TRBJ1-4	-	TGTGCCAGCAGTTACCTCGGGACAGCCGAAAAACTGTTTTTT	CASSYLGTAEKLFF
-	TRBV19	17	TRBJ2-7	-	TGTGCCAGTAGTATGGGACTGGGATTTGGGATGACCTACGAGCAGTACTTC	CASSMGLGFGMTYEQYF
-	TRBV27	15	TRBJ2-3	-	TGTGCCAGCAGTTTCTCTAGCCGGGGGCCAGATACGCAGTATTTT	CASSFSSRGPDTQYF
-	TRBV5-1	14	TRBJ2-3	once	TGCGCCAGCAGCGTCAGGGTGGGCGCAGATACGCAGTATTTT	CASSVRVGADTQYF
-	TRBV2	13	TRBJ1-1	-	TGTGCCAGCAGTGAGGCAGGGTCAGCTGAAGCTTTCTTT	CASSEAGSAEAFF
-	TRBV10-1	17	TRBJ2-3	-	TGCGCCAGCAGTGAGTCTTCTGGCCAGGTGCGCGCAGATACGCAGTATTTT	CASSESSGQVRADTQYF
-	TRBV15	15	TRBJ2-1	once	TGTGCCACCAGCAGAGATGGGCGGGACTACAATGAGCAGTTCTTC	CATSRDGRDYNEQFF
-	TRBV6-6	11	TRBJ2-7	-	TGTGCCAGCAAAGGCGCTGGCGAGCAGTACTTC	CASKGAGEQYF
-	TRBV2	13	TRBJ2-2	few	TGTGCCAGCAGTGACGAGGGGACCGGGGAGCTGTTTTTT	CASSDEGTGELFF
-	TRBV28	16	TRBJ2-2	-	TGTGCCAGCAGTTTCCCGACAGAACTAAACACCGGGGAGCTGTTTTTT	CASSFPTELNTGELFF
TRBD1	TRBV28	14	TRBJ1-3	-	TGTGCCAGCATAATGACAGGGTCTGGAAACACCATATATTTT	CASIMTGSGNTIYF
-	TRBV4-1	16	TRBJ1-2	-	TGCGCCAGCAGCCAACTCCAGGGTAACCAGCACTATGGCTACACCTTC	CASSQLQGNQHYGYTF